This is a list of T cell receptor beta chains from one sample in a study of blood T cell repertoires in COVID-19. Sequencing was performed with immunoSEQ multiplex PCR; in TCRdb, only in-frame clones are kept and a portion is missing. The table includes 150,000 to 200,000 clones, about four fifths detected once. The material sequenced was peripheral blood. The receptors derive from a woman in her seventies with COVID-19, enrolled during active disease. Both conserved end residues are part of each CDR3. The D gene is left open where the match is weak. Not all rows give a size; the values are once, few, many and, for expanded clones, a class.

D: -
J: TRBJ1-5
V: TRBV27
size: -
DNA: TGTGCCAGCAGTTCTCTGGGGGGTCATAGCAATCAGCCCCAGCATTTT
CDR3: CASSSLGGHSNQPQHF

D: TRBD2
J: TRBJ2-1
V: TRBV29-1
size: -
DNA: TGCAGCGTCCGACTAGCAAGGGTCAATGAGCAGTTCTTC
CDR3: CSVRLARVNEQFF

D: TRBD1
J: TRBJ2-1
V: TRBV27
size: -
DNA: TGTGCCAGCAGTTCGGGACAGGGGCAGAATGAGCAGTTCTTC
CDR3: CASSSGQGQNEQFF

D: -
J: TRBJ1-2
V: TRBV7-9
size: -
DNA: TGTGCCAGCACCCTGGGGCAGGGTGGGATCTATGGCTACACCTTC
CDR3: CASTLGQGGIYGYTF

D: -
J: TRBJ1-5
V: TRBV7-2
size: once
DNA: TGTGCCAGCAGCTTAGGTCAGGGGTATAAGCCCCAGCATTTT
CDR3: CASSLGQGYKPQHF

D: -
J: TRBJ2-7
V: TRBV27
size: -
DNA: TGTGCCAGCAGTAGATCGGGACAAAGCACCTACGAGCAGTACTTC
CDR3: CASSRSGQSTYEQYF

D: TRBD2
J: TRBJ2-5
V: TRBV20-1
size: -
DNA: TGCAGTGCTAGTATGACAGCGGGAGGCCTCAAAGAGACCCAGTACTTC
CDR3: CSASMTAGGLKETQYF

D: TRBD2
J: TRBJ2-1
V: TRBV5-1
size: -
DNA: TGCGCCAGCCGACGAGGACTAGCGGGACAGGGCACTGACAATGAGCAGTTCTTC
CDR3: CASRRGLAGQGTDNEQFF

D: -
J: TRBJ1-1
V: TRBV2
size: -
DNA: TGTGCCGGCGGACAGCTTATGAACACTGAAGCTTTCTTT
CDR3: CAGGQLMNTEAFF

D: TRBD2
J: TRBJ2-3
V: TRBV7-2
size: -
DNA: TGTGCCAGCAGCTTCTACCGGACTAGCGGCACAGATACGCAGTATTTT
CDR3: CASSFYRTSGTDTQYF

D: -
J: TRBJ1-1
V: TRBV18
size: -
DNA: TGTGCCAGCTCACCGTCAGGCGGAGGGAACACTGAAGCTTTCTTT
CDR3: CASSPSGGGNTEAFF

D: -
J: TRBJ1-2
V: TRBV27
size: -
DNA: TGTGCCAGCAGTCCCCGGGGGAACGGCTACACCTTC
CDR3: CASSPRGNGYTF

D: TRBD1
J: TRBJ1-5
V: TRBV28
size: -
DNA: TGTGCCAGCAGTTTAAGGACAGGGCGTTTGGGCAATCAGCCCCAGCATTTT
CDR3: CASSLRTGRLGNQPQHF

D: TRBD1
J: TRBJ1-6
V: TRBV6-5
size: -
DNA: TGTGCCAGCAGTTTTACTGCCGGGACAGGGAATTCACCCCTCCACTTT
CDR3: CASSFTAGTGNSPLHF

D: -
J: TRBJ1-2
V: TRBV2
size: -
DNA: TGTGCCAGCAGGCCCAGGGGCTGGGGCTATGGCTACACCTTC
CDR3: CASRPRGWGYGYTF

D: TRBD2
J: TRBJ2-1
V: TRBV3-1/TRBV3-2
size: -
DNA: TGTGCCAGCAGCTATAGCGGGACTCCCTACAATGAGCAGTTCTTC
CDR3: CASSYSGTPYNEQFF

D: TRBD2
J: TRBJ2-1
V: TRBV29-1
size: -
DNA: TGCAGCGTTGTGGATAGCGGGAGAGGGTCGCAGTTCTTC
CDR3: CSVVDSGRGSQFF

D: TRBD2
J: TRBJ2-1
V: TRBV18
size: -
DNA: TGTGCCAGCTCACCTGGACTAGACAATGAGCAGTTCTTC
CDR3: CASSPGLDNEQFF

D: TRBD1
J: TRBJ2-7
V: TRBV6-2/TRBV6-3
size: -
DNA: TGTGCCAGCAGTTACCCGGGACAGGGGACGCACGAGCAGTACTTC
CDR3: CASSYPGQGTHEQYF

D: -
J: TRBJ2-1
V: TRBV3-1/TRBV3-2
size: -
DNA: TGTGCCAGCAGCTCGAGGAGAGACTCCTACAATGAGCAGTTCTTC
CDR3: CASSSRRDSYNEQFF